This record concerns one TCR beta chain sequence. Its antigen is unidentified. This same CDR3 is encoded by further DNA sequences in the sample. This CDR3 spans 13 amino acids. Germline V lookup: CDR1 SEHNR, CDR2 FQNEAQ (reference sequence). Trimming took 0 bases from V and 5 from J, leaving 7 bases between them. These data are taken from a study of shared clonotypes between healthy human individuals. TCRdb's copy holds only in-frame clones and misses some; the assay was immunoSEQ multiplex PCR. The sample records some 2,000,000 clones, roughly 94% being singletons. Study-wide results and caveats: Sharing across four donors was highest in naive CD4 (around 5%) and lowest in memory CD8 (around 0.4%).

This chain joins TRBV7-9 and TRBJ2-5, with a weak D call TRBD2 (5 bases). The clonotype was recovered from a man aged 18 to 29 in good health. The sequencing sample was made of naive CD4+ T cells sorted from blood. Subset denoted: CD45RA+ positively selected. Written as DNA, the CDR3 is TGTGCCAGCAGCTTAGCCGGGGTGGAGACCCAGTACTTC. Its translation: CASSLAGVETQYF.